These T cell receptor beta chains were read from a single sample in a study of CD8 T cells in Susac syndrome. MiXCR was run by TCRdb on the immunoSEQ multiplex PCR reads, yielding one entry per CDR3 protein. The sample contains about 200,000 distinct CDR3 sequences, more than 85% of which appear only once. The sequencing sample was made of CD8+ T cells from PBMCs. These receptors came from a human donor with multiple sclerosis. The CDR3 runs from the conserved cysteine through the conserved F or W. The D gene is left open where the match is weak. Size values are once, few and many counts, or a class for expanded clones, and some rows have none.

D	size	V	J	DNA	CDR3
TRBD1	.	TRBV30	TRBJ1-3	TGTGCCTGGTCGGCGGGACAGCTACGCTCTGGAAACACCATATATTTT	CAWSAGQLRSGNTIYF
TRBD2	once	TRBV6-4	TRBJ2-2	TGTGCCAGCAGTACCCAAGCCGGGGAGGGCCCCAACACCGGGGAGCTGTTTTTT	CASSTQAGEGPNTGELFF
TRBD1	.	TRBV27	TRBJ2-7	TGTGCCAGCAGTTTAACAGGGGCCCCCTCCTACGAGCAGTACTTC	CASSLTGAPSYEQYF
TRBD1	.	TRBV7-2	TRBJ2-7	TGTGCCAGCAGCTCGGGACAGATGGATTACGAGCAGTACTTC	CASSSGQMDYEQYF
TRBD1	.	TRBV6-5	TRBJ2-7	TGTGCCAGCAGTTACTCCTCGGGCAGGGGGACGTACGAGCAGTACTTC	CASSYSSGRGTYEQYF
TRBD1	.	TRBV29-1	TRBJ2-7	TGCAGCGTTGGGACAGGGGGCCTCGAGCAGTACTTC	CSVGTGGLEQYF
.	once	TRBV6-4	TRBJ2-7	TGTGCCAGCAGTGACTTAGAGCAGTACTTC	CASSDLEQYF
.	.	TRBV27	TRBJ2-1	TGTGCCAGCAGCCCCATGGAGGGCCTATACAATGAGCAGTTCTTC	CASSPMEGLYNEQFF
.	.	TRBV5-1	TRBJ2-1	TGCGCCAGCAGCTTCGGCCCGTCGTTCAATAATGAGCAGTTCTTC	CASSFGPSFNNEQFF
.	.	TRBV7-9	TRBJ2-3	TGTGCCAGCAGCTTGATTGCGGGCACAGATACGCAGTATTTT	CASSLIAGTDTQYF
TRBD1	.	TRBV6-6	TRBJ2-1	TGTGCCAGCACAGGGGGAGCTGAGCAGTTCTTC	CASTGGAEQFF
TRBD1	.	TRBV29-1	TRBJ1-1	TGCAGCGTTGCAGCTGGGCGGGACAGCGGCCCCGATGCTTTCTTT	CSVAAGRDSGPDAFF
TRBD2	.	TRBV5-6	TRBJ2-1	TGTGCCAGCAGCTTTTGGGGGGGATCGACCTACAATGAGCAGTTCTTC	CASSFWGGSTYNEQFF
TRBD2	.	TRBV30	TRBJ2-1	TGTGCCTTGAGAGATAGCGGGAGCTCCTACAATGAGCAGTTCTTC	CALRDSGSSYNEQFF
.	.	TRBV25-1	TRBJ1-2	TGTGCCAGCAGTGACGGACTGCACTATGGCTACACCTTC	CASSDGLHYGYTF
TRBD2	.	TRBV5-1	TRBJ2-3	TGCGCCAGCAGGCCACTAGCGGGATGGGATACGCAGTATTTT	CASRPLAGWDTQYF
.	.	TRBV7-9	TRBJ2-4	TGTGCCACCCAGCAGCCCCTAGGCACTCAGTACTTC	CATQQPLGTQYF
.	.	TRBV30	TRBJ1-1	TGTGCCTGGAGTGTAGGTCCGGGAGTAAACACTGAAGCTTTCTTT	CAWSVGPGVNTEAFF
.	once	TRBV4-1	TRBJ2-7	TGCGCCAGCAGCCAAGATCCAGGCGGGGCCTCCTACGAGCAGTACTTC	CASSQDPGGASYEQYF
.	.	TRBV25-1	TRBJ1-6	TGTGCCAGCAGTGAGAATTTGGGGTCGACACCCCTCCACTTT	CASSENLGSTPLHF
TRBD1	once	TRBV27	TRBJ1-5	TGTGCCAGCAGTAGTTCAGGGGGCTTTAGCAATCAGCCCCAGCATTTT	CASSSSGGFSNQPQHF
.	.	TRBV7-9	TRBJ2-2	TGTGCCAGCAGCTTATCGGACACGTACCCCGGGGAGCTGTTTTTT	CASSLSDTYPGELFF
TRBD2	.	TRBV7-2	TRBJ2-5	TGTGCCAGCAGCATACTCCCTAGCGGGGCGGGCCTCCAAGAGACCCAGTACTTC	CASSILPSGAGLQETQYF
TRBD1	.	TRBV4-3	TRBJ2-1	TGCGCCAGCAGCCAAGATAGCACAGGGGTCTCCAATGAGCAGTTCTTC	CASSQDSTGVSNEQFF
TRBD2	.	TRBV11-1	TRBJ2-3	TGTGCCAGCAGCTTAGTAGGAGCCTGGGAGCGGGGGGTCGACAGCACAGATACGCAGTATTTT	CASSLVGAWERGVDSTDTQYF
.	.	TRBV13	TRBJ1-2	TGTGCCAGCAGCTTCGGGGGTGAGGAAGGGGGCTACACCTTC	CASSFGGEEGGYTF
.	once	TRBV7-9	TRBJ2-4	TGTGCCAGCAGCTTTGCCCACGCCTTAGCCAAAAACATTCAGTACTTC	CASSFAHALAKNIQYF
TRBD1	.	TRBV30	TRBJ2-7	TGTGCCTGGGGGGAGGGGACAGGGGACGAGCAGTACTTC	CAWGEGTGDEQYF
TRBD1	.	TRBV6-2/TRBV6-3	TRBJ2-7	TGTGCCAGCAGCTCCCCCTACGGCGGGACAGGGGGCAGGTACGAGCAGTACTTC	CASSSPYGGTGGRYEQYF
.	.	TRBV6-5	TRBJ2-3	TGTGCCAGCAGTTACTCGGGGTCACCAGATACGCAGTATTTT	CASSYSGSPDTQYF
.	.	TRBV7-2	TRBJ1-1	TGTGCCAGCAGCTTACTTGTCACTGAAGCTTTCTTT	CASSLLVTEAFF